This record covers a single TCR beta chain. Its antigen is as yet unknown. The sample belongs to a study of T cells in Graves' hyperthyroidism and ophthalmopathy. In germline, CDR1 is SGHTA, CDR2 FQGNSA. The CDR3 is made up of 13 amino acids. Trimming cost V 5 bases and J 2 bases, with 9 bases left between them. Amplified TCR beta CDR3 regions derived from RNA transcripts. The study used the HTBI primer set for a first-round RT-PCR of the TCR CDR3. MiXCR, run by TCRdb on the multiplex PCR reads, gives a single entry per CDR3 protein. The sample yields some 510,000 distinct CDR3 sequences, less than 25% seen once. Study-wide findings and caveats: Within blood appeared most thyroid clonotypes that had expanded above 0.001.

The V and J genes are TRBV7-2 and TRBJ2-5; TRBD1 is a possible D gene (5 bases). The source material was blood. This TCR was sampled from a man aged 18 to 30 with Graves' hyperthyroidism. The CDR3 is CASSPHRQETQYF. The CDR3 bases are TGTGCCAGCAGCCCCCACAGGCAAGAGACCCAGTACTTC. The whole variable domain, remainder taken from reference TRBV7-2 and TRBJ2-5, is GAGVSQSPSNKVTEKGKDVELRCDPISGHTALYWYRQSLGQGLEFLIYFQGNSAPDKSGLPSDRFSAERTGGSVSTLTIQRTQQEDSAVYLCASSPHRQETQYFGPGTRLLVL.